Sequencing of this T cell receptor (beta chain) was carried out in a study of shared clonotypes between healthy human individuals. This CDR3 comprises 14 residues. From germline, CDR1 is GTSNPN and CDR2 SVGIG (reference sequence). The ends were cut back, 3 bases at V and 1 base at J, with 12 bases in the middle. This clone has more than one count but fewer than ten. Generated by immunoSEQ multiplex PCR, the TCRdb table keeps only in-frame clones and is missing some. The sample lists over a million clones, 65% to 75% occurring once. This sequence joins TRBV30 and TRBJ1-1, with D perhaps TRBD1 (6 bases). The sequenced sample was memory CD4+ T cells sorted from blood. Subset denoted: CD45RA-negative fraction. The sequence was collected from a man aged 18 to 30 in good health. This CDR3 reads CAWSTGQPNTEAFF. DNA for the CDR3: TGTGCCTGGAGCACCGGACAGCCGAACACTGAAGCTTTCTTT.